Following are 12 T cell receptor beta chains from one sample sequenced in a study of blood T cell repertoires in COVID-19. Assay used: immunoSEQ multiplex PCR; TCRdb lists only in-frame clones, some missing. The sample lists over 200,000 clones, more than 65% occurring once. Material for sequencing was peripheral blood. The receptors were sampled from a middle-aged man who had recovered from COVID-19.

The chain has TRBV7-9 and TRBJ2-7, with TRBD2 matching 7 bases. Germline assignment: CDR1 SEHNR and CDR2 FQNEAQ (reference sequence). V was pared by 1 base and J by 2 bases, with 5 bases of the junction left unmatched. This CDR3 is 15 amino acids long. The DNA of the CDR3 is TGTGCCAGCAGCTTAGTGTTGGGAGGGACCTACGAGCAGTACTTC. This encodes CASSLVLGGTYEQYF.

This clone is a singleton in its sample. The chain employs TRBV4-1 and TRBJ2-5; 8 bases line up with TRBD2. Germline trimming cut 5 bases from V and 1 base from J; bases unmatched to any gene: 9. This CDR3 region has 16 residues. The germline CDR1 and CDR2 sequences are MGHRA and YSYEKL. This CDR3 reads CASSGGVAGLQETQYF. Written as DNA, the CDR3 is TGCGCCAGCAGCGGGGGGGTAGCGGGGCTCCAAGAGACCCAGTACTTC.

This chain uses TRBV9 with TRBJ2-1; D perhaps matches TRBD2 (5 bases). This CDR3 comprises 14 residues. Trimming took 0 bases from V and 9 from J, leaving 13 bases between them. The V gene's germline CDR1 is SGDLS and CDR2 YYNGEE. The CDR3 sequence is CASSVGLASGEQFF. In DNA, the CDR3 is TGTGCCAGCAGCGTAGGGTTAGCCAGCGGTGAGCAGTTCTTC.

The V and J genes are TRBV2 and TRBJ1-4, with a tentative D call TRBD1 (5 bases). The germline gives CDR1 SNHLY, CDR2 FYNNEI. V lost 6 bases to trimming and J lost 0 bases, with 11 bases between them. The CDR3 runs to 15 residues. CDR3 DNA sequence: TGTGCCAGCAGCAAGGGGTCCGCAACTAATGAAAAACTGTTTTTT. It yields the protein CASSKGSATNEKLFF.

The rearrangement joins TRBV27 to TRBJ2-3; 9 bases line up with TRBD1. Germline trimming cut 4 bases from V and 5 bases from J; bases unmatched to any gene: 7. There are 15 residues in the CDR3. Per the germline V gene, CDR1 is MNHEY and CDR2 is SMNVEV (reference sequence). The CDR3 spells CASSSQGASVDTQYF. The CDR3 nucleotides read TGTGCCAGCAGTTCACAGGGGGCTTCAGTAGATACGCAGTATTTT.

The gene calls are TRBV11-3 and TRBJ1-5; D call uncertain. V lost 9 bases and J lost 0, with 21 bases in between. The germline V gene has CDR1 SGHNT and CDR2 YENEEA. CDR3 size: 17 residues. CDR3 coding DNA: TGTGCCAGGACAATGGGCCTCTTCACCGTTAGCAATCAGCCCCAGCATTTT. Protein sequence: CARTMGLFTVSNQPQHF.

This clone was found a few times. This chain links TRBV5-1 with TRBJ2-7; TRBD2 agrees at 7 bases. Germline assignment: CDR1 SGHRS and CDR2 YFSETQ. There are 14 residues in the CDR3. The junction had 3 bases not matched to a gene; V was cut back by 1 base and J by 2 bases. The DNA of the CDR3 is TGCGCCAGCAGCTTGCTCGGACTAGCCTACGAGCAGTACTTC. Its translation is CASSLLGLAYEQYF.

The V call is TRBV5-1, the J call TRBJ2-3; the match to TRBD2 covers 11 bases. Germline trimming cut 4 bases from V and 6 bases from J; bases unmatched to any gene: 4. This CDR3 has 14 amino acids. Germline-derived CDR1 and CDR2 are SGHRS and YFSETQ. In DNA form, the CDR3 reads TGCGCCAGCAGCGTGGGACTAGCGGTGGATACGCAGTATTTT. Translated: CASSVGLAVDTQYF.

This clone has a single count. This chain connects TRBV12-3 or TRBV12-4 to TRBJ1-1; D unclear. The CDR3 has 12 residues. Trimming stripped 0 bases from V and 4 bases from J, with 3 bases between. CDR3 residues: CASSLARTEAFF. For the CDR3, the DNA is TGTGCCAGCAGTTTAGCGCGCACTGAAGCTTTCTTT.

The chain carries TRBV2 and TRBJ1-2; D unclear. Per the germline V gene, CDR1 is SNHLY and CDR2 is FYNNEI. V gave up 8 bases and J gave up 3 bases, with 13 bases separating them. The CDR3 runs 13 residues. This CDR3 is CASGSGLDYGYTF. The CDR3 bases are TGTGCCAGCGGGTCTGGGCTCGACTATGGCTACACCTTC.

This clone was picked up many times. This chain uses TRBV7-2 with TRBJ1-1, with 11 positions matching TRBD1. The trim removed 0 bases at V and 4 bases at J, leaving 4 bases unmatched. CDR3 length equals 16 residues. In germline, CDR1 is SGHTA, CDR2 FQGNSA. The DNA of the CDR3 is TGTGCCAGCAGCTTAGCGCGGGGGACAGGGGGCACTGAAGCTTTCTTT. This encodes CASSLARGTGGTEAFF.

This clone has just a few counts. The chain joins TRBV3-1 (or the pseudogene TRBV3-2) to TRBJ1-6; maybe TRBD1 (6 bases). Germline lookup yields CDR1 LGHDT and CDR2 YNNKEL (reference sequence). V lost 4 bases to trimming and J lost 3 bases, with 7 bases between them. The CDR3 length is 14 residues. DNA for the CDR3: TGTGCCAGCAGCCCGGACAGCTATAATTCACCCCTCCACTTT. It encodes CASSPDSYNSPLHF.